This T cell receptor beta chain is from a study of blood T cell repertoires in COVID-19. In the study overall: The United States, Italy and Spain provided the acute and convalescent COVID-19 samples. PBMCs, B-cell-depleted T cells, or T cells were the source of the cDNA or gDNA that made up the material.

V gave up 10 bases and J gave up 7 bases, with 15 bases separating them. Germline CDR1 reads SGHTS; CDR2 reads YDEGEE. This CDR3 is 13 amino acids long. The table lists this clone with a few counts. Per the study methods: Using reference gene primer amplification, nucleated cell counts were estimated. TCRdb's table, derived via immunoSEQ multiplex PCR, lists solely in-frame clones and lacks some. Clone size and V and J calls were adopted from that table, with D and trimming inferred from the DNA. Among about 250,000 clones listed, 84% were seen once. The V gene is TRBV5-8, the J gene TRBJ1-6; D remains unclear. This clonotype originated in a man in his fifties with acute or convalescent COVID-19. Sequenced sample: peripheral blood. CDR3 amino acids: CACGRNTNSPLHF. The CDR3 DNA is TGTGCCTGCGGGCGCAACACCAATTCACCCCTCCACTTT.